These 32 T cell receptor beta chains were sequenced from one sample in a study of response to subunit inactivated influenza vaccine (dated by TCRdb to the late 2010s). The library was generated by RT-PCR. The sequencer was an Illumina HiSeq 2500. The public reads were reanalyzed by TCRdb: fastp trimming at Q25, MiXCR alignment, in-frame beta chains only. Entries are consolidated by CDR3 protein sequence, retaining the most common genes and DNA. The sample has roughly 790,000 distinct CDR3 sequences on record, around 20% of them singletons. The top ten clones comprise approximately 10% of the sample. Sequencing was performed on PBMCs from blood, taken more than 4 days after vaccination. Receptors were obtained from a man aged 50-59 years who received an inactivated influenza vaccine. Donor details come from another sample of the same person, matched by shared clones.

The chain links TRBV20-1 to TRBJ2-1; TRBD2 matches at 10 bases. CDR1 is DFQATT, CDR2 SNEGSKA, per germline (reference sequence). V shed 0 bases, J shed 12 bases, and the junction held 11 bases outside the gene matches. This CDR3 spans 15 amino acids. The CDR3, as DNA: TGCAGTGCTAGAGATGGTTCGAAGCGGGAGGGTCTGCAGTTCTTC. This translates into CSARDGSKREGLQFF.

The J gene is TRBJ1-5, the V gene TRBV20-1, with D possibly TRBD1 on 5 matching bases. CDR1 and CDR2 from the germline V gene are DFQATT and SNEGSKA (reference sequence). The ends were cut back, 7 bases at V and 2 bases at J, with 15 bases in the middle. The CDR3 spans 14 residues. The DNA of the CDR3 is TGCAGTGTTCCCCCGGGACGCCGCAATCAGCCCCAGCATTTT. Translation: CSVPPGRRNQPQHF.

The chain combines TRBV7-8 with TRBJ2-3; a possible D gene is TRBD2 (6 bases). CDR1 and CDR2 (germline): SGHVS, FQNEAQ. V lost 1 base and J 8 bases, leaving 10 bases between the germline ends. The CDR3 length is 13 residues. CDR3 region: CASSLGTSTTQYF. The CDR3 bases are TGTGCCAGCAGCTTAGGTACTAGCACTACGCAGTATTTT. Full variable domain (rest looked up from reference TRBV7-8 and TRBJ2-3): GAGVSQSPRYKVAKRGQDVALRCDPISGHVSLFWYQQALGQGPEFLTYFQNEAQLDKSGLPSDRFFAERPEGSVSTLKIQRTQQEDSAVYLCASSLGTSTTQYFGPGTRLTVL.

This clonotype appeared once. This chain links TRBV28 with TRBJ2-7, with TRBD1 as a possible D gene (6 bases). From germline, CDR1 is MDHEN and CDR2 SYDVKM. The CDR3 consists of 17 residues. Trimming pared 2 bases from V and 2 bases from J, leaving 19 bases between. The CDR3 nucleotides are TGTGCCAGCAGTTTAGACCTCGGACAGCTAACCACCTACGAGCAGTACTTC. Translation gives CASSLDLGQLTTYEQYF.

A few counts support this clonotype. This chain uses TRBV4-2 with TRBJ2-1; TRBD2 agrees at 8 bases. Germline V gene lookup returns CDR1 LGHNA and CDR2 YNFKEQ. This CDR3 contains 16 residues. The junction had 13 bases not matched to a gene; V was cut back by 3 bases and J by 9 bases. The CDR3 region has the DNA TGTGCCAGCAGCCAGGACTCTAGCTTTCGGGAGGGTGAGCAGTTCTTC. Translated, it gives CASSQDSSFREGEQFF.

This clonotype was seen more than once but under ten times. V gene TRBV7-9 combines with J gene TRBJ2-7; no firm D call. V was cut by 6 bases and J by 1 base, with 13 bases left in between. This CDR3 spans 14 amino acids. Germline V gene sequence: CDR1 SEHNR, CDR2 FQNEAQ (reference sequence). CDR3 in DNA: TGTGCCAGCAGTATGACGAGCAGATCCTACGAGCAGTACTTC. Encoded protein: CASSMTSRSYEQYF.

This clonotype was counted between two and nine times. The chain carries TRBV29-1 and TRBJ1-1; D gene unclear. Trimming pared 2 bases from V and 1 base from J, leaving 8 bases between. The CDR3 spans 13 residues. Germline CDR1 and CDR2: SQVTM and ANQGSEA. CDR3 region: CSVEPHKNTEAFF. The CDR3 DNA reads TGCAGCGTTGAACCACATAAGAACACTGAAGCTTTCTTT.

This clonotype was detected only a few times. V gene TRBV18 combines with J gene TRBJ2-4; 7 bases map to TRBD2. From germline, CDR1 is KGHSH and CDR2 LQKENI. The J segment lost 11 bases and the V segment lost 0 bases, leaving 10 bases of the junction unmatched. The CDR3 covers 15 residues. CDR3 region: CASSPPTSTTGVQYF. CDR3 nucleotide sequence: TGTGCCAGCTCACCACCGACTAGCACCACTGGGGTTCAGTACTTC.

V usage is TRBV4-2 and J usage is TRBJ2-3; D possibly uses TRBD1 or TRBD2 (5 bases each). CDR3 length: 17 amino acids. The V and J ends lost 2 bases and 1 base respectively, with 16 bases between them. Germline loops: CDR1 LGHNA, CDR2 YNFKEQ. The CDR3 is CASSQQLRGPGTDTQYF. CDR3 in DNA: TGTGCCAGCAGCCAACAACTCCGGGGCCCCGGCACAGATACGCAGTATTTT.

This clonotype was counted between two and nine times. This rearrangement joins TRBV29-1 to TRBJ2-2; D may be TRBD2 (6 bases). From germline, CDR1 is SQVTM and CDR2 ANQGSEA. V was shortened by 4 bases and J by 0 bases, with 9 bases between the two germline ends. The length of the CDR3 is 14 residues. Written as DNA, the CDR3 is TGCAGCGTTGCGGGACTGTCGAACACCGGGGAGCTGTTTTTT. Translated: CSVAGLSNTGELFF.

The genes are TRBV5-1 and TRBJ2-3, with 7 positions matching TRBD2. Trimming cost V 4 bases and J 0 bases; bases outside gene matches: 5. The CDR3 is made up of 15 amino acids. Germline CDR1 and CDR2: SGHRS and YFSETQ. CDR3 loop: CASSAGLPSTDTQYF. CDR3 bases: TGCGCCAGCAGCGCGGGACTACCTAGCACAGATACGCAGTATTTT. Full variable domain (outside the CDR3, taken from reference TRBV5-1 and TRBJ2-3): KAGVTQTPRYLIKTRGQQVTLSCSPISGHRSVSWYQQTPGQGLQFLFEYFSETQRNKGNFPGRFSGRQFSNSRSEMNVSTLELGDSALYLCASSAGLPSTDTQYFGPGTRLTVL.

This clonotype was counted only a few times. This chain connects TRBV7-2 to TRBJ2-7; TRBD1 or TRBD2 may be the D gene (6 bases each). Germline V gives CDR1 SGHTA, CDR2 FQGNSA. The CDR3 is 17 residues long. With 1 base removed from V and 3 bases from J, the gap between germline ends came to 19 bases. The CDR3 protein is CASSLVGGEVANYEQYF. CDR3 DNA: TGTGCCAGCAGCTTAGTGGGGGGCGAGGTTGCTAACTACGAGCAGTACTTC.

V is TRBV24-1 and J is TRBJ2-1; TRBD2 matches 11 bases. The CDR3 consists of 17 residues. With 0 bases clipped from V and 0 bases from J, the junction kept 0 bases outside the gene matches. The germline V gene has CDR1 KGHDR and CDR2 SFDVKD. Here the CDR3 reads CATSDLTSGSSYNEQFF. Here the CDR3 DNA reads TGTGCCACCAGTGATTTGACTAGCGGGAGCTCCTACAATGAGCAGTTCTTC.

This CDR3 reads CASSQDQSLTYNEQFF. CDR3 DNA: TGCGCCAGCAGCCAAGATCAATCACTTACCTACAATGAGCAGTTCTTC. The chain employs TRBV4-1 and TRBJ2-1; D is ambiguous. This CDR3 comprises 16 residues. V dropped 0 bases and J dropped 2 bases, with 11 bases sitting between them. Germline CDR1 and CDR2: MGHRA and YSYEKL.

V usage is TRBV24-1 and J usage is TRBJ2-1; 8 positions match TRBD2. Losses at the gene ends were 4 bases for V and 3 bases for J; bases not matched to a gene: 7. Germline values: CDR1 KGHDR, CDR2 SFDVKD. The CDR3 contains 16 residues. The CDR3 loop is CATSDQAGENYNEQFF. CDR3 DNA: TGTGCCACCAGTGACCAAGCGGGAGAGAACTACAATGAGCAGTTCTTC.

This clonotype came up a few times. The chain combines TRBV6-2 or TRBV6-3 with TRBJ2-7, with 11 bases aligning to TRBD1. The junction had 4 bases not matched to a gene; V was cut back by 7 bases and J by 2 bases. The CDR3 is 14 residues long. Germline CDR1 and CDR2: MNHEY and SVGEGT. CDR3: CASIRTGGAYEQYF. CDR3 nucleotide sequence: TGTGCCAGCATCAGGACAGGGGGCGCCTACGAGCAGTACTTC.

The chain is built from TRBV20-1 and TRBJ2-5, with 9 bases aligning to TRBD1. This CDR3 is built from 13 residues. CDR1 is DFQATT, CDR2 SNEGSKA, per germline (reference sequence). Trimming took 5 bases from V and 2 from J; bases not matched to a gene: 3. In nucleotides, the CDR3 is TGCAGTGCTGGGGACAGGGTACAAGAGACCCAGTACTTC. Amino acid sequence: CSAGDRVQETQYF.

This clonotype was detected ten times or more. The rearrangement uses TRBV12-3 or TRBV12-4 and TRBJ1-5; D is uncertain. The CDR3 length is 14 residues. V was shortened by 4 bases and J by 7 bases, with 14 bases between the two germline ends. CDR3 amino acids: CASSWAGNGQPQHF. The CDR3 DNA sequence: TGTGCCAGCAGTTGGGCAGGCAACGGACAGCCCCAGCATTTT.

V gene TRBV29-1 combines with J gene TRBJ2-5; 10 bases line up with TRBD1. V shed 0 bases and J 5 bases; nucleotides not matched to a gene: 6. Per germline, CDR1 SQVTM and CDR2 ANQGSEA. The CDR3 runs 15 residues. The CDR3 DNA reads TGCAGCGTTGAAGATTGGACAGGGGGAAGGGAGACCCAGTACTTC. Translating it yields CSVEDWTGGRETQYF.

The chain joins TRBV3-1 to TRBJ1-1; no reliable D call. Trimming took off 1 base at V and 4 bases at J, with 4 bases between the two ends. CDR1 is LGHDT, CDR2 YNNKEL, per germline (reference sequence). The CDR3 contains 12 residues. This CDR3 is CASSQGFTEAFF. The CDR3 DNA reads TGTGCCAGCAGCCAAGGGTTCACTGAAGCTTTCTTT.

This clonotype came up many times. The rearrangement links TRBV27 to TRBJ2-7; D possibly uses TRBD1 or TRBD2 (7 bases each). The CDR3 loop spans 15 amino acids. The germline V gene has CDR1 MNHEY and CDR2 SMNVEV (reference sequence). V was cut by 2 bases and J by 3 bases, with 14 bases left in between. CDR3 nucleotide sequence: TGTGCCAGCAGTTTAGGGGGAGGGGGCCTCTACGAGCAGTACTTC. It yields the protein CASSLGGGGLYEQYF.

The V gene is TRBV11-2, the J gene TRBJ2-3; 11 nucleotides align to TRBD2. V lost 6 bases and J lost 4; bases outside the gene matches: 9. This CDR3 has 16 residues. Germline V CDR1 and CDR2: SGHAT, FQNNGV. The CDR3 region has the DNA TGTGCCAGCAGGCGACTAGCGGGAAGGAATGCAGATACGCAGTATTTT. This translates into CASRRLAGRNADTQYF.

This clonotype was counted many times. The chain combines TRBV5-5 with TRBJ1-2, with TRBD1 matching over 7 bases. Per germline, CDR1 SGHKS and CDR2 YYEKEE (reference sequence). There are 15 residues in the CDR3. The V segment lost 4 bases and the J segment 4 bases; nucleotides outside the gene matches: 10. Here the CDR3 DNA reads TGTGCCAGCAGCACAGGGGCAGGGGTAACCTATGGCTACACCTTC. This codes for CASSTGAGVTYGYTF.

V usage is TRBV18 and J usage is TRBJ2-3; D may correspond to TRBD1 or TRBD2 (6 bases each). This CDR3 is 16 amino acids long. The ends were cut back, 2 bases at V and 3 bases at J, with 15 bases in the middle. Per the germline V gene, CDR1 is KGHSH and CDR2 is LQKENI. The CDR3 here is CASSPGPGARTDTQYF. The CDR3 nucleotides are TGTGCCAGCTCACCAGGGCCGGGGGCGAGGACAGATACGCAGTATTTT.

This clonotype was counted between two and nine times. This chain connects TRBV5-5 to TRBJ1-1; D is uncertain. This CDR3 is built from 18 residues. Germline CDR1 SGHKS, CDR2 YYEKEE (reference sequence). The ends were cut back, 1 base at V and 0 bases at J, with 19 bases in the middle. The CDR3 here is CASSLRWGTVLMNTEAFF. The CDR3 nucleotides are TGTGCCAGCAGCTTGAGGTGGGGAACAGTCTTAATGAACACTGAAGCTTTCTTT.

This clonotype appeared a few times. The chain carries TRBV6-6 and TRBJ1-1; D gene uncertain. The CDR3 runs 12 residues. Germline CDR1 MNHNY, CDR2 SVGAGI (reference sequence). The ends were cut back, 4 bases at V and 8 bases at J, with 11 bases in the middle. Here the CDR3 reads CASSSSLTEAFF. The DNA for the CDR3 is TGTGCCAGCAGTTCATCATTGACAGAAGCTTTCTTT.

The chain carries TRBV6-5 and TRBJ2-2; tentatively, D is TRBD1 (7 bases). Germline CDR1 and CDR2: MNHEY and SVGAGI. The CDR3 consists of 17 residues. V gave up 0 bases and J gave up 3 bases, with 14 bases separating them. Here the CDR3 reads CASSYSLQGRYTGELFF. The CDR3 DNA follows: TGTGCCAGCAGTTACTCCCTACAGGGGAGGTACACCGGGGAGCTGTTTTTT.

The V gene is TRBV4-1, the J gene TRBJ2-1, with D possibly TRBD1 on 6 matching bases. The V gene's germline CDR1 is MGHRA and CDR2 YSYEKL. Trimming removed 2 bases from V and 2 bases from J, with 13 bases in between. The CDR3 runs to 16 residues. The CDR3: CASSQPTRTAYNEQFF. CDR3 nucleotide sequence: TGCGCCAGCAGCCAACCTACTAGGACAGCCTACAATGAGCAGTTCTTC.

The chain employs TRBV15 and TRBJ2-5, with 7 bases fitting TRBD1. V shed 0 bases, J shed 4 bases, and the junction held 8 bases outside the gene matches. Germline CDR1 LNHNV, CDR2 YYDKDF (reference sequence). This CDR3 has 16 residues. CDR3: CATSRDLKGAGETQYF. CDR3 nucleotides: TGTGCCACCAGCAGAGATCTGAAGGGGGCTGGAGAGACCCAGTACTTC.

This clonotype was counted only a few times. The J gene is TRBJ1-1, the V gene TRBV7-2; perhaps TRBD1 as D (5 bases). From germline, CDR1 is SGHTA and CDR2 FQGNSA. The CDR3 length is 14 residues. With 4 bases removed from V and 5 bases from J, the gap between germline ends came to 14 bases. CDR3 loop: CASSSGRGRTEAFF. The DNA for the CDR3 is TGTGCCAGCAGCTCTGGGCGGGGGAGAACTGAAGCTTTCTTT.

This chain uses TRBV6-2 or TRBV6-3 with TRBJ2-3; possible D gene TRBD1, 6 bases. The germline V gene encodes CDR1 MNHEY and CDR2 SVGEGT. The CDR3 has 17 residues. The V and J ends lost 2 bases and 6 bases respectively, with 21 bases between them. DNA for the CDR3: TGTGCCAGCAGTTACCTATACGGTGGATCAGGGGCGGATACGCAGTATTTT. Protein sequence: CASSYLYGGSGADTQYF.

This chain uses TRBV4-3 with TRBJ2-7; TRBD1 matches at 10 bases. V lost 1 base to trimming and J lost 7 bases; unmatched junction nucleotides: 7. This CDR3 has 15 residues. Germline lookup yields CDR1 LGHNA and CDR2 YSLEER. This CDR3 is CASSQVGDRGGEQYF. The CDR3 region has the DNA TGCGCCAGCAGCCAAGTAGGGGACAGGGGTGGAGAGCAGTACTTC.